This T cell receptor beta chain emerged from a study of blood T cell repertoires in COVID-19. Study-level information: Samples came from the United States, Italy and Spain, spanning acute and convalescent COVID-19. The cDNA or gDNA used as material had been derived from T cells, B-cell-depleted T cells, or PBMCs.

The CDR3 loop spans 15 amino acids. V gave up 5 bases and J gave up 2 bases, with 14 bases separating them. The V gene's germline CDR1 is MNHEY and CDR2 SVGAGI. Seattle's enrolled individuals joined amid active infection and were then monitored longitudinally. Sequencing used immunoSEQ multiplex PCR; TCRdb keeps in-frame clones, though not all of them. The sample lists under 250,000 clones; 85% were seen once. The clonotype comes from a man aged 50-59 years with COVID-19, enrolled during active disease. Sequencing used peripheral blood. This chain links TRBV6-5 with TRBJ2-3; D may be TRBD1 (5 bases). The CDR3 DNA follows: TGTGCCAGCAGTCCCCATGGGGCTTCCACAGATACGCAGTATTTT. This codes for CASSPHGASTDTQYF.